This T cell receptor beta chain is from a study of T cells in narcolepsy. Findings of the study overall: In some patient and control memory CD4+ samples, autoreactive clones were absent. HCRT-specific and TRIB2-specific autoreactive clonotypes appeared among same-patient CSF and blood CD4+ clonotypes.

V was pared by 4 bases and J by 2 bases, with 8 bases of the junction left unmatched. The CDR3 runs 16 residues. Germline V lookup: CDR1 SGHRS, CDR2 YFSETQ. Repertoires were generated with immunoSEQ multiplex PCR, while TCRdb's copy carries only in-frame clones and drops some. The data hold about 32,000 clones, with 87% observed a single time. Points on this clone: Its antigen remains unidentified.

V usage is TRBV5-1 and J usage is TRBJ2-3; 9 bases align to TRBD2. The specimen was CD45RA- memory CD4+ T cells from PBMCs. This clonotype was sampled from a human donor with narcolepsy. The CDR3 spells CASSAQRGVTTDTQYF. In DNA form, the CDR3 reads TGCGCCAGCAGCGCCCAGCGGGGGGTAACCACAGATACGCAGTATTTT. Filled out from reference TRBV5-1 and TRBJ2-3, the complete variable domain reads KAGVTQTPRYLIKTRGQQVTLSCSPISGHRSVSWYQQTPGQGLQFLFEYFSETQRNKGNFPGRFSGRQFSNSRSEMNVSTLELGDSALYLCASSAQRGVTTDTQYFGPGTRLTVL.